This entry lists 14 T cell receptor beta chains sequenced from one sample in a study of tumor and adjacent non-tumor tissue in lung cancer. The library came from three nested PCR rounds adapted from ARM-PCR protocols. TCRdb passed the multiplex PCR reads through MiXCR, listing each CDR3 protein once. The sample holds approximately 62,000 distinct CDR3 sequences, about 61% seen once. This sample's RNA came from whole unsorted tissue. More than 3 cm separated this lung sample from the edge of the tumor. Input material: distant non-tumor lung tissue. These receptors were collected from a man between 65 and 85 years old with non-small cell lung cancer.

Turning to this clonotype: The junction departs from germline at one end; a sequencing error may be responsible. CDR3 DNA: TGTGCCAGCAGTCCAATAACAGGGTGGCCCTACGAGCGGTACTTC. Translated: CASSPITGWPYERYF. The chain carries TRBV28 and TRBJ2-7; perhaps TRBD1 as D (6 bases). This CDR3 spans 15 amino acids. Germline values: CDR1 MDHEN, CDR2 SYDVKM.

As concerns this clonotype: Germline is not matched at one junction end, which may reflect a read error. The chain is built from TRBV12-3 or TRBV12-4 and TRBJ2-5, with D tentatively TRBD2 (5 bases). CDR3 length: 15 residues. CDR3 residues: CASSLMAEAQETQYF. The CDR3 DNA reads TGTGCCAGTAGTTTAATGGCGGAGGCCCAAGAGACCCAGTACTTC.

Ten or more counts support this clonotype. The junction shows a germline mismatch at one end, possibly a read error. The J gene is TRBJ1-1, the V gene TRBV7-9; D may be TRBD1 (6 bases). Germline CDR1 SEHNR, CDR2 FQNEAQ (reference sequence). The CDR3 extends over 12 amino acids. The CDR3 protein is CASSPNLGHPAF. CDR3 bases: TGTGCCAGCAGCCCGAACCTGGGACACCCGGCCTTT.

This clonotype was counted only a few times. The rearrangement joins TRBV28 to TRBJ1-5; unclear D gene. V shed 5 bases and J shed 5 bases, with 10 bases lying between them. Per germline, CDR1 MDHEN and CDR2 SYDVKM. This CDR3 region has 13 residues. This chain's CDR3 is CASSDRSDQPQHF. CDR3 in DNA: TGTGCCAGCAGTGATCGTTCCGATCAGCCCCAGCATTTT.

Note on this clonotype: The conserved phenylalanine or tryptophan normally closing the CDR3 is absent here, so this likely arose from a read error. The genes are TRBV11-2 and TRBJ2-6; D possibly corresponds to TRBD1 (7 bases). From germline, CDR1 is SGHAT and CDR2 FQNNGV. The CDR3 extends over 17 amino acids. The CDR3 spells CASSSQGGSSGANALTL. The CDR3 nucleotides read TGTGCCAGCAGCTCCCAGGGGGGTAGCTCTGGGGCCAACGCCCTGACTTTA.

A note on this clonotype: One junction end does not reproduce the germline sequence, and a read error may be involved. The rearrangement uses TRBV7-8 and TRBJ1-2; no clear D gene. This CDR3 is 13 amino acids long. The germline V gene encodes CDR1 SGHVS and CDR2 FQNEAQ. The CDR3 spells CASSFETNYDYTF. The CDR3, as DNA: TGTGCCAGCAGCTTCGAGACGAACTATGACTACACCTTC.

On this clonotype: Since no conserved phenylalanine or tryptophan closes the CDR3, a read error is the likely cause. The chain combines TRBV4-1 with TRBJ1-2; D unresolved. Germline values: CDR1 MGHRA, CDR2 YSYEKL. V was trimmed by 0 bases and J by 8 bases, leaving 16 bases between them. This CDR3 is 15 amino acids long. The CDR3 DNA is TGCGCCAGCAGCCAAGATTGGAGACACCGCCAGGGCTACACCCTC. Amino acids: CASSQDWRHRQGYTL.

This clonotype has more than one count but fewer than ten. The CDR3 protein is CASSQGQGNSPLHF. DNA of the CDR3: TGCGCCAGCAGCCAGGGACAGGGGAATTCACCCCTCCACTTT. The rearrangement joins TRBV5-1 to TRBJ1-6, with 10 nucleotides matching TRBD1. The germline V gene encodes CDR1 SGHRS and CDR2 YFSETQ. This CDR3 has 14 residues. V lost 4 bases, J lost 7 bases, and 2 bases stayed unmatched.

The rearrangement joins TRBV29-1 to TRBJ1-2; D not certain. Germline-derived CDR1 and CDR2 are SQVTM and ANQGSEA. V lost 6 bases to trimming and J lost 7 bases, with 18 bases between them. This CDR3 contains 13 residues. DNA of the CDR3: TGCAGCGTGTCAGTACACCGAGTGGGTGGCTACACCTTC. Its translation is CSVSVHRVGGYTF.

This clonotype was counted a single time. Germline is not matched at one junction end, which may reflect a read error. The CDR3 spells CASGLGGVNTEAFF. DNA of the CDR3: TGTGCCAGCGGCTTAGGGGGGGTGAACACTGAAGCTTTCTTT. The J gene is TRBJ1-1, the V gene TRBV7-9; D is perhaps TRBD1 (6 bases). The germline V gene encodes CDR1 SEHNR and CDR2 FQNEAQ (reference sequence). The CDR3 has 14 amino acids.

In the case of this clonotype: Lacking the conserved final phenylalanine or tryptophan, this CDR3 likely reflects a read error. This chain joins TRBV5-1 and TRBJ2-5; 9 bases line up with TRBD2. The V and J ends lost 4 bases and 3 bases, in that order; junction bases with no gene match: 4. This CDR3 is 14 amino acids long. In germline, CDR1 is SGHRS, CDR2 YFSETQ. The CDR3 nucleotides are TGCGCCAGCAGCCTAGCTAGCGGGAAAGAGACCCAGTACCTC. It yields the protein CASSLASGKETQYL.

With regard to this clonotype: This is likely a read error, given that the CDR3 carries no conserved phenylalanine or tryptophan at its end. V is TRBV14 and J is TRBJ2-3; TRBD2 aligns across 11 bases. The CDR3 is 17 amino acids. Per the germline V gene, CDR1 is SGHDN and CDR2 is FVKESK. Trimming removed 4 bases from V and 4 bases from J; junction bases left unmatched: 10. The CDR3 reads CASSRKLAGVFADTQYY. The CDR3 nucleotides read TGTGCCAGCAGCCGGAAACTAGCGGGAGTGTTCGCAGATACGCAGTATTAT.

Turning to this clonotype: A much more abundant neighbour one base away suggests this may be a read error. This chain joins TRBV5-4 and TRBJ2-1, with unresolved D. Germline V gene data show CDR1 as SGHNT and CDR2 as YYREEE (reference sequence). The CDR3 sequence is 12 residues long. CDR3 amino acids: CASSLRYSEQFF. The CDR3, as DNA: TGTGCCAGCAGCCTACGCTACAGTGAGCAGTTCTTC.

The table lists this clonotype with many counts. V usage is TRBV5-1 and J usage is TRBJ2-4, with 9 bases that match TRBD2. This CDR3 contains 17 residues. The junction had 16 bases not matched to a gene; V was cut back by 4 bases and J by 8 bases. CDR1 and CDR2 from the germline V gene are SGHRS and YFSETQ. CDR3 coding DNA: TGCGCCAGCAGCCTGGGGACTAGCATTGATAGGTGGCACATTCAGTACTTC. It specifies CASSLGTSIDRWHIQYF.